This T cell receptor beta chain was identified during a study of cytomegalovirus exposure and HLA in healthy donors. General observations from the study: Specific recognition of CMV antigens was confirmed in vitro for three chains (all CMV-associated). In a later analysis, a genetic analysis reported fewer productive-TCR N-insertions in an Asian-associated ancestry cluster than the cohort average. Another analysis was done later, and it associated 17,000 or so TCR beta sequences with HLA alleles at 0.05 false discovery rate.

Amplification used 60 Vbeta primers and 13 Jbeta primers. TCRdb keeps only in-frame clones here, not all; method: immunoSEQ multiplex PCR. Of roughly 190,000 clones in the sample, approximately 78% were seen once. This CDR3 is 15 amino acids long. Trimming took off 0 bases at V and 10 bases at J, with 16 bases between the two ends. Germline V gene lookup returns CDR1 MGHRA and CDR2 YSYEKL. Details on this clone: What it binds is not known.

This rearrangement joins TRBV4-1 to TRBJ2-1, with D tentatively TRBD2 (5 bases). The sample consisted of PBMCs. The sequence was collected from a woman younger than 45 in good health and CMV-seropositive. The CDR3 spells CASSQDSTGYEEQFF. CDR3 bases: TGCGCCAGCAGCCAAGATTCGACGGGGTATGAGGAGCAGTTCTTC.